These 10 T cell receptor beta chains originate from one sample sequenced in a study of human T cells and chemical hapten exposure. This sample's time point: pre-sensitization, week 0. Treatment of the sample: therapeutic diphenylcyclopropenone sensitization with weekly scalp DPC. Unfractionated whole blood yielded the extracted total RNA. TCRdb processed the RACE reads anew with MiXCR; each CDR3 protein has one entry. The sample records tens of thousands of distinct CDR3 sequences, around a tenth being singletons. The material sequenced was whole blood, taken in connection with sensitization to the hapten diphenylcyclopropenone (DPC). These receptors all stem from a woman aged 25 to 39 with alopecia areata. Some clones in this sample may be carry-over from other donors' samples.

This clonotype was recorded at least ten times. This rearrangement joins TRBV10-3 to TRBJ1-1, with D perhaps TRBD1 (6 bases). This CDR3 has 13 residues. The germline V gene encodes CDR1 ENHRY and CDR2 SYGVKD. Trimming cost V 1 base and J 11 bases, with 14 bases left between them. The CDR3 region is CAISELLGDNAFF. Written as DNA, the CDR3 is TGTGCCATCAGTGAGTTATTGGGGGACAACGCTTTCTTT.

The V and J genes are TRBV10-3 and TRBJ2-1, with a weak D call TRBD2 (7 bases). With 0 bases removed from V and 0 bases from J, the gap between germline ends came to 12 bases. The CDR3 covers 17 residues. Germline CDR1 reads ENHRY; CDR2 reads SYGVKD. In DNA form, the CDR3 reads TGTGCCATCAGTGAGTCGGGGGGGGCAAGCTCCTACAATGAGCAGTTCTTC. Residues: CAISESGGASSYNEQFF.

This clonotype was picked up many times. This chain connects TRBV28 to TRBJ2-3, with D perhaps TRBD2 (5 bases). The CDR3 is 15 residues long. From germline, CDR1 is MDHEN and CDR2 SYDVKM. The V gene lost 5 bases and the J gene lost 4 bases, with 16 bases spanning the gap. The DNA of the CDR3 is TGTGCCAGCAGTCAAGACCGGCTAGCTGCAGATACGCAGTATTTT. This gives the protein CASSQDRLAADTQYF.

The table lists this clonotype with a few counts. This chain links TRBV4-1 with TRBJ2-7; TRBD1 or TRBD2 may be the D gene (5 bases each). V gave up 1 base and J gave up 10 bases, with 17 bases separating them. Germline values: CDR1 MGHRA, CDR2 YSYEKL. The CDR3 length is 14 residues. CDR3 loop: CASSQARTGTHQYF. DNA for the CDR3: TGCGCCAGCAGCCAAGCCCGTACGGGGACCCACCAGTACTTC.

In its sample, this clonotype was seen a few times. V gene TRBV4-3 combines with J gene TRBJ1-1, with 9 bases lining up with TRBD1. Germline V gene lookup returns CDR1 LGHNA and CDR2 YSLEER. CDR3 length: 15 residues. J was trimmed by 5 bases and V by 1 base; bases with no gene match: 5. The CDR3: CASSQAGQGITEAFF. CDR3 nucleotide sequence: TGCGCCAGCAGCCAAGCAGGACAGGGGATTACTGAAGCTTTCTTT.

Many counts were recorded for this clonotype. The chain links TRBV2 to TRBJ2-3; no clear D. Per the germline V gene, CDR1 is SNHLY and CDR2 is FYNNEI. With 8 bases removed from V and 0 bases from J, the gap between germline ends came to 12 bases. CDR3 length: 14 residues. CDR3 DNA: TGTGCCAGCTCCCTGCTCGTTAGCACAGATACGCAGTATTTT. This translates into CASSLLVSTDTQYF.

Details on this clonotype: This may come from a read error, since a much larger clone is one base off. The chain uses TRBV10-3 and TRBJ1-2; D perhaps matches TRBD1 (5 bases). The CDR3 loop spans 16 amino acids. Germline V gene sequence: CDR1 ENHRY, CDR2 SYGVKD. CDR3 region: CASHYESQGNFYGYNF. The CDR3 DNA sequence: TGTGCTAGCCATTACGAAAGCCAGGGAAATTTCTATGGCTACAACTTC.

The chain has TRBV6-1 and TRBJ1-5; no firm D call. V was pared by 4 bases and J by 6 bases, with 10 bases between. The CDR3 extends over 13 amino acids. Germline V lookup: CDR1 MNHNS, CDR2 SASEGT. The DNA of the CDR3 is TGTGCCAGCAGTGCTGAACTTGTTCAGCCCCAGCATTTT. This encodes CASSAELVQPQHF.

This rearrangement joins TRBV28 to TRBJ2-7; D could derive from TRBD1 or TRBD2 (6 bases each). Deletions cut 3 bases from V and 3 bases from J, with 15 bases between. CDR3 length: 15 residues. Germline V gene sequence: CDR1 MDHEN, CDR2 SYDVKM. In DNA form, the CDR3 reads TGTGCCAGCAGTTTGGGGGGCTTAGGGGACTACGAGCAGTACTTC. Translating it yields CASSLGGLGDYEQYF.

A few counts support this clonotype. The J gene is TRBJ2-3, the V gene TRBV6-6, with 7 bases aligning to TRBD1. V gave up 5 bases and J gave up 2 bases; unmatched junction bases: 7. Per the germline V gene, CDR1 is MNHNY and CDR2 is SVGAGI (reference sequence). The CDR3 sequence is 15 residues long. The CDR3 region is CASSNRDRDTDTQYF. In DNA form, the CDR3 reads TGTGCCAGCAGTAACCGGGACAGAGACACAGATACGCAGTATTTT.